A selection of T cell receptor beta chains follows, all from one sample in a study of control samples from healthy donors and cancer patients. The assay was immunoSEQ multiplex PCR, and TCRdb's table has in-frame clones only and misses some. The sample carries about 2,300 clones, 96% recorded once. Sequenced material: PBMCs. Receptors were obtained from a man between 65 and 85 years old with colorectal cancer. The CDR3 runs from the conserved cysteine through the conserved F or W. The D gene is left open where the match is weak. Part of the rows lack a size; the others show once, few, many or a class for expanded clones.

J gene,D gene,clone size,V gene,CDR3 DNA,CDR3 protein
TRBJ1-1,.,.,TRBV5-1,TGCGCCAGCAGCGAGATGCAGGGTTCCACTGAAGCTTTCTTT,CASSEMQGSTEAFF
TRBJ1-1,.,.,TRBV15,TGTGCCACCAGCAGAGAGAAAGGACAGAACACTGAAGCTTTCTTT,CATSREKGQNTEAFF
TRBJ2-5,.,few,TRBV7-3,TGTGCCAGCAGCCCAACAGGGCTGCAAGAGACCCAGTACTTC,CASSPTGLQETQYF
TRBJ2-2,.,.,TRBV5-1,TGCGCCAGCAGCATGACAGGGAACACCGGGGAGCTGTTTTTT,CASSMTGNTGELFF
TRBJ1-6,.,.,TRBV12-3/TRBV12-4,TGTGCCAGCACACAGCATTATAATTCACCCCTCCACTTT,CASTQHYNSPLHF
TRBJ1-2,.,.,TRBV4-2,TGTGCCAGCAGCCAAGCACAGAACTATGGCTACACCTTC,CASSQAQNYGYTF
TRBJ1-2,.,.,TRBV6-5,TGTGCCAGCAGTTATTGGCGGTATGGCTACACCTTC,CASSYWRYGYTF
TRBJ2-7,TRBD1,.,TRBV5-4,TGTGCCAGCAGCTTATTCCGGGACAGGGGGGTTCACTACGAGCAGTACTTC,CASSLFRDRGVHYEQYF
TRBJ2-5,.,.,TRBV7-9,TGTGCCAGCAGGGACCAGGTTGAGACCCAGTACTTC,CASRDQVETQYF
TRBJ1-4,.,.,TRBV5-8,TGTGCCAGCAGCTTGGGACGGCCCGGAAAACTGTTTTTT,CASSLGRPGKLFF
TRBJ2-7,.,.,TRBV15,TGTGCCACCAGCAGAGATGGGGTATTGGGGGAGCAGTACTTC,CATSRDGVLGEQYF
TRBJ2-3,TRBD2,.,TRBV4-2,TGTGCCAGCAGCCAAGGCTGGAGCGGGGGGGCCGTAGATACGCAGTATTTT,CASSQGWSGGAVDTQYF
TRBJ2-5,.,.,TRBV6-2/TRBV6-3,TGTGCCAGCAGTTACGGTATCACCACCATAAAGTACCAAGAGACCCAGTACTTC,CASSYGITTIKYQETQYF
TRBJ1-3,.,.,TRBV6-5,TGTGCCAGCAGTCGGGGGGGTCTCTCTGGAAACACCATATATTTT,CASSRGGLSGNTIYF
TRBJ1-5,.,.,TRBV2,TGTGCCAGCAGTGCCACTGCGGGGGGTAATCAGCCCCAGCATTTT,CASSATAGGNQPQHF
TRBJ2-1,.,.,TRBV15,TGTGCCACCAGCAGAGGGGGGGGCCTCTACAATGAGCAGTTCTTC,CATSRGGGLYNEQFF
TRBJ1-2,.,.,TRBV9,TGTGCCAGCAGCGTAGGTCAGGGCCCAACCTTCTATGGCTACACCTTC,CASSVGQGPTFYGYTF
TRBJ1-2,.,once,TRBV12-3/TRBV12-4,TGTGCCAGCAGCTTAGACATTTGGAGGGGCTACACCTTC,CASSLDIWRGYTF
TRBJ2-1,.,.,TRBV29-1,TGCAGCGGCCTTCTCTCGGATGAGCAGTTCTTC,CSGLLSDEQFF
TRBJ2-6,.,once,TRBV11-3,TGTGCCAGCAGCTCTTATTCTGGGGCCAACGTCCTGACTTTC,CASSSYSGANVLTF
TRBJ2-4,TRBD2,.,TRBV28,TGTGCCAGCAGTTCTTCAAACCCGGGACTAGGAGGAATTCAGTACTTC,CASSSSNPGLGGIQYF
TRBJ1-6,TRBD1,.,TRBV10-3,TGTGCCATCAGTAAGTCCGGGACAGTTAATTCACCCCTCCACTTT,CAISKSGTVNSPLHF
TRBJ2-3,TRBD2,.,TRBV2,TGTGCCAGCAGTGAGGAGCGGGGGGCGGGAGATACGCAGTATTTT,CASSEERGAGDTQYF
TRBJ1-1,.,once,TRBV2,TGTGCCACAACCTCGGACAGTCACACTGAAGCTTTCTTT,CATTSDSHTEAFF
TRBJ2-3,.,.,TRBV7-3,TGTGCCAGCAGCTTACAAGGGTCCCGTAGCACAGATACGCAGTATTTT,CASSLQGSRSTDTQYF
TRBJ1-1,.,.,TRBV18,TGTGCCAGCTCACCACGGTCCCAAGAGGGGGCTTTCTTT,CASSPRSQEGAFF
TRBJ1-1,.,.,TRBV4-1,TGCGCCAGCAGCCAAAATCAGGCCCTTGAAGCTTTCTTT,CASSQNQALEAFF
TRBJ1-6,TRBD1,.,TRBV5-4,TGTGCCAGCAGCTCCTCGACAGGGTTGGGGGATTCACCCCTCCACTTT,CASSSSTGLGDSPLHF
TRBJ2-2,.,.,TRBV28,TGTGCCAGCAGTTTATTAGGTCGGTCGCGGCGAGTGAACACCGGGGAGCTGTTTTTT,CASSLLGRSRRVNTGELFF
TRBJ2-4,.,.,TRBV9,TGTGCCAGCAGCGTAGTACCCGGTGTCAAAAACATTCAGTACTTC,CASSVVPGVKNIQYF
TRBJ2-7,TRBD2,.,TRBV6-2/TRBV6-3,TGTGCCAGCAGTACAGTAGCGGGAGGCTCCTACGAGCAGTACTTC,CASSTVAGGSYEQYF
TRBJ1-2,TRBD1,.,TRBV7-8,TGTGCCAGCAGCTTAGACACCGGGGGCAGGGGGCGAGGCTACACCTTC,CASSLDTGGRGRGYTF
TRBJ1-4,TRBD1,once,TRBV5-1,TGCGCCAGCAGCGTGGGACAGGGGGATGAAAAACTGTTTTTT,CASSVGQGDEKLFF
TRBJ2-1,.,few,TRBV27,TGTGCCAGCAGTTTGGGGGGCTCCTACAATGAGCAGTTCTTC,CASSLGGSYNEQFF
TRBJ1-6,.,.,TRBV25-1,TGTGCCAGCAGTGAATCCGAGCTGGGGTATTCACCCCTCCACTTT,CASSESELGYSPLHF
TRBJ1-2,TRBD1,.,TRBV10-1,TGCGCCAGCAGTGGAGTACCGGGACAGGGACCTGGGTACGGCTACACCTTC,CASSGVPGQGPGYGYTF
TRBJ2-7,TRBD2,.,TRBV7-6,TGTGCCAGCAGCTCGGGACTAGCGGGGCGCTACGAGCAGTACTTC,CASSSGLAGRYEQYF
TRBJ1-2,.,once,TRBV6-1,TGTGCCAGCAGTGACCGCGGGTTGGGTGGCTACACCTTC,CASSDRGLGGYTF
TRBJ1-2,TRBD1,.,TRBV10-3,TGTGCCATCAGTGAGCCCCGACAGGGGGCAAATGGCTACACCTTC,CAISEPRQGANGYTF
TRBJ1-2,.,.,TRBV3-1/TRBV3-2,TGTGCCAGCAGCCAATCCAGGGACTATGGCTACACCTTC,CASSQSRDYGYTF
TRBJ2-3,TRBD2,.,TRBV2,TGTGCCAGCAGCCCAGGTCTAGCGGGAGGGTATAGCACAGATACGCAGTATTTT,CASSPGLAGGYSTDTQYF
TRBJ1-1,.,once,TRBV6-2/TRBV6-3,TGTGCCAGCAGTAGTCTATGGACTGAAGCTTTCTTT,CASSSLWTEAFF
TRBJ2-2,TRBD2,once,TRBV15,TGTGCCACCAGCAGAAAAGCGGGGGGGACGAACACCGGGGAGCTGTTTTTT,CATSRKAGGTNTGELFF
TRBJ2-7,TRBD2,.,TRBV7-8,TGTGCCAGCAGCTTACCCGGGGGGGTCGGCTACGAGCAGTACTTC,CASSLPGGVGYEQYF
TRBJ2-3,.,.,TRBV6-2/TRBV6-3,TGTGCCAGCAGTTACTCGGGACGGAGTAGCACAGATACGCAGTATTTT,CASSYSGRSSTDTQYF
TRBJ2-5,.,.,TRBV7-9,TGTGCCAGCAGCTTAGCTGTTGGGGGGACAGCCGGGAAAGAGACCCAGTACTTC,CASSLAVGGTAGKETQYF
TRBJ1-1,TRBD1,.,TRBV27,TGTGCCAGCAGCGACAGGGAACGGAGCACTGAAGCTTTCTTT,CASSDRERSTEAFF
TRBJ1-1,TRBD1,.,TRBV5-1,TGCGCCAGCAGCTTGACGCCAGCAGACAGGGGAGCTTTCTTT,CASSLTPADRGAFF
TRBJ2-7,.,.,TRBV19,TGTGCCAGTAGTATCGAGGGTAGCGTCTACGAGCAGTACTTC,CASSIEGSVYEQYF
TRBJ2-7,TRBD2,.,TRBV11-3,TGTGCCAGCAGCCCGGGGGGTCACGAGCAGTACTTC,CASSPGGHEQYF
TRBJ2-3,.,.,TRBV19,TGTGCCAGTAGTATAGAAGGGCAGGGGATCACAGATACGCAGTATTTT,CASSIEGQGITDTQYF
TRBJ2-5,TRBD1,.,TRBV3-1/TRBV3-2,TGTGCCAGCAGCCAAGACGACAGGGGGGTAGGGGAGACCCAGTACTTC,CASSQDDRGVGETQYF
TRBJ2-2,.,.,TRBV5-1,TGCGCCAGCAGCTTAGGGGGGACCGGGGAGCTGTTTTTT,CASSLGGTGELFF
TRBJ2-1,TRBD2,.,TRBV3-1/TRBV3-2,TGTGCCAGCAGCCAGACTAGCGGGGGGGCCAGAAATGAGCAGTTCTTC,CASSQTSGGARNEQFF
TRBJ2-5,.,.,TRBV29-1,TGCAGCGTTGATAAGGGCCGGCGGACCCAGTACTTC,CSVDKGRRTQYF
TRBJ1-1,TRBD1,.,TRBV7-9,TGTGCCAGCAGCCGCGGGACAGTCAACACTGAAGCTTTCTTT,CASSRGTVNTEAFF
TRBJ1-4,.,.,TRBV30,TGTGCCTGGACCCGATCAGGACTCGGAGGGGAAAAACTGTTTTTT,CAWTRSGLGGEKLFF